A single sample gave rise to the 23 T cell receptor beta chains below, sequenced in a study of PD-L1 blockade in urothelial cancer. The data were produced by immunoSEQ multiplex PCR, yet TCRdb's version contains in-frame clones alone and is incomplete. In the table there are around 110,000 clones, approximately 90% of which are singletons. Indicated time point: peripheral blood 6 weeks after treatment start. The sample was PBMCs, taken around atezolizumab (anti-PD-L1) treatment. These receptors came from a man aged 60-69 years with urothelial cancer.

The chain combines TRBV9 with TRBJ1-2; 8 positions agree with TRBD1. The CDR3 runs to 13 residues. The V and J ends lost 4 bases and 7 bases, in that order; junction bases with no gene match: 6. Germline loops: CDR1 SGDLS, CDR2 YYNGEE. The CDR3 bases are TGTGCCAGCAGCAACACAGGGGGTGGTGGCTACACCTTC. Its protein is CASSNTGGGGYTF.

The chain recombines TRBV7-2 with TRBJ2-1; 12 bases align to TRBD2. V shed 2 bases, J shed 3 bases, and the junction held 11 bases outside the gene matches. Per the germline V gene, CDR1 is SGHTA and CDR2 is FQGNSA. CDR3 size: 19 residues. The CDR3 DNA reads TGTGCCAGCAGCTTACCACGAATATGGACTAGCGGGATCTACAATGAGCAGTTCTTC. This codes for CASSLPRIWTSGIYNEQFF.

This clone was detected once. The chain recombines TRBV4-3 with TRBJ1-3, with TRBD1 identical over 7 bases. This CDR3 is 17 amino acids long. V lost 0 bases to trimming and J lost 3 bases; unmatched junction nucleotides: 8. Germline CDR1 reads LGHNA; CDR2 reads YSLEER. The CDR3 DNA reads TGCGCCAGCAGCCAAGACCCCGGGACAGATATTGGAAACACCATATATTTT. This sequence encodes CASSQDPGTDIGNTIYF.

V gene TRBV7-2 combines with J gene TRBJ2-1; 10 positions agree with TRBD2. Germline-derived CDR1 and CDR2 are SGHTA and FQGNSA. This CDR3 region has 14 residues. V shed 5 bases, J shed 8 bases, and the junction held 6 bases outside the gene matches. CDR3 bases: TGTGCCAGCAGCCCACGAGGGACTAGCGATGAGCAGTTCTTC. Residues: CASSPRGTSDEQFF.

This chain links TRBV4-1 with TRBJ1-4, with a possible D match to TRBD1 (5 bases). The CDR3 length is 14 residues. Germline lookup yields CDR1 MGHRA and CDR2 YSYEKL. V lost 3 bases and J lost 2, with 7 bases in between. CDR3 DNA sequence: TGCGCCAGCAGCCATGACAGTACTAATGAAAAACTGTTTTTT. This sequence encodes CASSHDSTNEKLFF.

This clone was observed a few times. The rearrangement uses TRBV6-1 and TRBJ1-1, with D possibly TRBD1 on 6 matching bases. V lost 5 bases, J lost 3 bases, and 16 bases lay in between. This CDR3 region has 15 residues. Germline CDR1 is MNHNS and CDR2 is SASEGT. CDR3 coding DNA: TGTGCCAGCAGTTCGTGGGGGGGGCTGGACACTGAAGCTTTCTTT. Translating gives CASSSWGGLDTEAFF.

The V call is TRBV5-1, the J call TRBJ2-4, with 14 bases identical to TRBD2. Looked up from germline, CDR1 is SGHRS and CDR2 is YFSETQ. J lost 7 bases, V lost 4 bases, and 13 bases had no gene match. This CDR3 has 18 residues. The DNA for the CDR3 is TGCGCCAGCAGCATCCGGACTAGCGGGGGGCCAGCTCCTAACATTCAGTACTTC. This encodes CASSIRTSGGPAPNIQYF.

This sequence joins TRBV5-4 and TRBJ1-4; the match to TRBD1 covers 7 bases. Germline-derived CDR1 and CDR2 are SGHNT and YYREEE (reference sequence). The CDR3 consists of 15 residues. J lost 7 bases, V lost 1 base, and 7 bases had no gene match. CDR3 coding DNA: TGTGCCAGCAGCTTGTTCGGCAGGGGGAGTGAAAAACTGTTTTTT. Residues: CASSLFGRGSEKLFF.

The V and J genes are TRBV18 and TRBJ2-7; 12 nucleotides agree with TRBD1. This CDR3 is 16 amino acids long. V lost 4 bases and J lost 3; bases outside the gene matches: 7. CDR1 and CDR2 (germline): KGHSH, LQKENI. The CDR3: CASSLPGTGGFYEQYF. The CDR3 coding sequence is TGTGCCAGCTCACTCCCCGGGACAGGGGGCTTCTACGAGCAGTACTTC.

V and J are TRBV29-1 and TRBJ1-1; 8 bases match TRBD1. In germline, CDR1 is SQVTM, CDR2 ANQGSEA. With V trimmed by 3 bases and J by 6 bases, 9 bases remained unmatched. CDR3 length: 14 residues. CDR3 loop: CSVDGPGGFAEAFF. CDR3 coding DNA: TGCAGCGTTGACGGCCCAGGGGGCTTCGCTGAAGCTTTCTTT.

With regard to this clone: The sample carries other DNA sequences with the same CDR3. This sequence joins TRBV5-1 and TRBJ2-3; 11 positions match TRBD1. Germline V gene sequence: CDR1 SGHRS, CDR2 YFSETQ. This CDR3 comprises 14 residues. The junction had 1 base not matched to a gene; V was cut back by 4 bases and J by 3 bases. The DNA for the CDR3 is TGCGCCAGCAGCGGACAGGGGGCGACAGATACGCAGTATTTT. It encodes CASSGQGATDTQYF.

CDR3 DNA sequence: TGCGCCAGCAGCTTCGGCGGGGGGCAGTCTAGCTCCTACAATGAGCAGTTCTTC. It translates to CASSFGGGQSSSYNEQFF. J is TRBJ2-1 and V is TRBV5-1; 8 bases map to TRBD2. Looked up from germline, CDR1 is SGHRS and CDR2 is YFSETQ. The CDR3 covers 18 residues. V dropped 2 bases and J dropped 0; count of bases not matched to a gene: 10.

J is TRBJ2-5 and V is TRBV30; TRBD2 matches at 7 bases. Germline loops: CDR1 GTSNPN, CDR2 SVGIG (reference sequence). Trimming at V came to 2 bases and at J to 0 bases, leaving 0 bases not matched to a gene. This CDR3 is built from 13 residues. Here the CDR3 DNA reads TGTGCCTGGAGTCGGGGGGACCAAGAGACCCAGTACTTC. It translates to CAWSRGDQETQYF.

The chain recombines TRBV28 with TRBJ2-3; 10 bases are shared with TRBD2. From germline, CDR1 is MDHEN and CDR2 SYDVKM. V was clipped by 6 bases and J by 6 bases; unmatched bases: 3. The CDR3 sequence is 13 residues long. The CDR3 DNA sequence: TGTGCCAGCAGGGTACTAGCGGGGGATACGCAGTATTTT. Encoded protein: CASRVLAGDTQYF. Full variable domain (missing parts from reference TRBV28 and TRBJ2-3): DVKVTQSSRYLVKRTGEKVFLECVQDMDHENMFWYRQDPGLGLRLIYFSYDVKMKEKGDIPEGYSVSREKKERFSLILESASTNQTSMYLCASRVLAGDTQYFGPGTRLTVL.

The rearrangement joins TRBV7-9 to TRBJ2-1, with 8 bases matching TRBD2. In germline, CDR1 is SEHNR, CDR2 FQNEAQ (reference sequence). This CDR3 contains 16 residues. V shed 4 bases, J shed 6 bases, and the junction held 11 bases outside the gene matches. The CDR3 DNA is TGTGCCAGCAGCTCCGCCGGGACTAGAGCGGTCAATGAGCAGTTCTTC. Translating it yields CASSSAGTRAVNEQFF.

The chain has TRBV18 and TRBJ2-3, with a weak D call TRBD1 (5 bases). The ends were cut back, 2 bases at V and 3 bases at J, with 6 bases in the middle. Germline V CDR1 and CDR2: KGHSH, LQKENI. The CDR3 sequence is 13 residues long. The CDR3 loop reads CASSPGATDTQYF. Written as DNA, the CDR3 is TGTGCCAGCTCACCAGGGGCGACAGATACGCAGTATTTT.

This clone has more than one count but fewer than ten. This rearrangement joins TRBV19 to TRBJ1-1; 8 bases line up with TRBD1. The CDR3 is 14 amino acids. Germline values: CDR1 LNHDA, CDR2 SQIVND (reference sequence). V trimming: 4 bases; J trimming: 4 bases; junction bases outside the gene matches: 5. This chain's CDR3 is CASSNTGGSTEAFF. The CDR3 DNA follows: TGTGCCAGTAGTAATACAGGGGGTAGCACTGAAGCTTTCTTT.

This chain links TRBV9 with TRBJ1-5, with unresolved D. Between the trimmed V and J ends, which lost 0 bases and 7 bases, there was a span of 14 bases. CDR3 length: 15 amino acids. CDR1 and CDR2 from the germline V gene are SGDLS and YYNGEE. This chain's CDR3 is CASSVDPREGQPQHF. CDR3 nucleotide sequence: TGTGCCAGCAGCGTAGATCCGAGGGAGGGCCAGCCCCAGCATTTT.

The gene calls are TRBV27 and TRBJ2-7, with TRBD1 identical over 8 bases. Germline CDR1 MNHEY, CDR2 SMNVEV (reference sequence). Losses at the gene ends were 1 base for V and 3 bases for J; bases not matched to a gene: 11. There are 17 residues in the CDR3. For the CDR3, the DNA is TGTGCCAGCAGTTTATTTGGGGTACAGGGGGTTTACTACGAGCAGTACTTC. It translates to CASSLFGVQGVYYEQYF.

This chain joins TRBV7-2 and TRBJ1-5, with D possibly being TRBD1 (5 bases). CDR3 length: 12 amino acids. V gave up 4 bases and J gave up 9 bases, with 10 bases separating them. Germline values: CDR1 SGHTA, CDR2 FQGNSA. CDR3 nucleotide sequence: TGTGCCAGCAGCTACGGGGGTCGGCCCCAGCATTTT. It translates to CASSYGGRPQHF.

V usage is TRBV2 and J usage is TRBJ2-7, with 8 bases that match TRBD2. With 7 bases clipped from V and 2 bases from J, the junction kept 4 bases outside the gene matches. The germline gives CDR1 SNHLY, CDR2 FYNNEI. CDR3 size: 13 residues. The CDR3 bases are TGTGCCAGCAAATCGGGGGGGACCTACGAGCAGTACTTC. Its translation: CASKSGGTYEQYF.

The V call is TRBV7-6, the J call TRBJ2-4; the D gene is possibly TRBD1 (6 bases). Germline lookup yields CDR1 SGHVS and CDR2 FNYEAQ. The CDR3 totals 15 residues. The V end was cut by 3 bases, the J end by 0 bases, with 9 bases between. The CDR3 DNA follows: TGTGCCAGCAGCTTGGACAGTTTAGCCAAAAACATTCAGTACTTC. Its protein is CASSLDSLAKNIQYF.

For this clone: Other nucleotide sequences in the sample specify the same CDR3. V and J are TRBV2 and TRBJ2-7, with 10 bases identical to TRBD2. The CDR3 length is 14 residues. Germline loops: CDR1 SNHLY, CDR2 FYNNEI. The J segment lost 7 bases and the V segment lost 2 bases, leaving 5 bases of the junction unmatched. The DNA of the CDR3 is TGTGCCAGCAGTGAACTACTAGCGGGGAGGGAGCAGTACTTC. As protein: CASSELLAGREQYF.